A selection of T cell receptor beta chains follows, all from one sample in a study of spatial heterogeneity in lung cancer. TCRdb redid the calling of the 5' RACE reads with MiXCR, one entry per CDR3 protein. The sample lists 82,000 or so distinct CDR3 sequences, around 13% occurring once. Source: PBMCs, taken at surgery. The receptor set was obtained from a male donor with early-stage non-small cell lung cancer. The CDR3 runs from the conserved cysteine through the conserved F or W. A D gene is named only where the DNA matches it firmly. Clone size appears in some rows only: once, few, many, or a class for an expanded clone.

clone_size: few
v_call: TRBV12-3/TRBV12-4
j_call: TRBJ1-4
d_call: TRBD1
cdr3_nt: TGTGCCAGCAGAACGGGACAGTTCGGAAAACTGTTTTTT
cdr3_aa: CASRTGQFGKLFF

clone_size: many
v_call: TRBV7-6
j_call: TRBJ2-1
d_call: -
cdr3_nt: TGTGCCAGCAGCTTAGCACCGGACTTGTCCTCCTACAATGAGCAGTTCTTC
cdr3_aa: CASSLAPDLSSYNEQFF

clone_size: many
v_call: TRBV6-1
j_call: TRBJ1-2
d_call: TRBD1
cdr3_nt: TGTGCCAGCCTCTTGTCAGGGGGCAGGTATGGCTACACCTTC
cdr3_aa: CASLLSGGRYGYTF

clone_size: -
v_call: TRBV28
j_call: TRBJ2-2
d_call: TRBD2
cdr3_nt: TGTGCCAGCAGTTTTCCCGGGACTAGCGGGGCCGGGGAGCTGTTTTTT
cdr3_aa: CASSFPGTSGAGELFF

clone_size: many
v_call: TRBV11-2
j_call: TRBJ2-3
d_call: -
cdr3_nt: TGTGCCAGCAGCTTGGGATATAACAGGGACTCAGATACGCAGTATTTT
cdr3_aa: CASSLGYNRDSDTQYF

clone_size: -
v_call: TRBV25-1
j_call: TRBJ2-3
d_call: -
cdr3_nt: TGTGCCAGCAGCCAAATACCTACTAGCACAGATACGCAGTATTTT
cdr3_aa: CASSQIPTSTDTQYF

clone_size: few
v_call: TRBV29-1
j_call: TRBJ1-1
d_call: TRBD1
cdr3_nt: TGCAGCGCTTTGGACAGGACGAACACTGAAGCTTTCTTT
cdr3_aa: CSALDRTNTEAFF

clone_size: -
v_call: TRBV28
j_call: TRBJ2-2
d_call: -
cdr3_nt: TGTGCCAGCAGTCAGGGAAGAGGGGAACACCGGGAGCTGTTTTTT
cdr3_aa: CASSQGRGEHRELFF

clone_size: few
v_call: TRBV11-2
j_call: TRBJ2-5
d_call: -
cdr3_nt: TGTGCCAGCAGCCCCCAACTTTCCCAAGAGACCCAGTACTTC
cdr3_aa: CASSPQLSQETQYF

clone_size: -
v_call: TRBV28
j_call: TRBJ1-6
d_call: -
cdr3_nt: TGTGCCAGCAGAGAGGGTAGCCCCTATAATTCACCCCTCCACTTT
cdr3_aa: CASREGSPYNSPLHF

clone_size: -
v_call: TRBV7-2
j_call: TRBJ2-1
d_call: TRBD2
cdr3_nt: TGTGCCAGCAGCTTAGCGGGAGGGCCCAGGGATGAGCAGTTCTTC
cdr3_aa: CASSLAGGPRDEQFF

clone_size: many
v_call: TRBV6-1
j_call: TRBJ2-1
d_call: TRBD2
cdr3_nt: TGTGCCAGCAGGACTAGCGGGAGTCAAAATGAGCAGTTCTTC
cdr3_aa: CASRTSGSQNEQFF

clone_size: -
v_call: TRBV29-1
j_call: TRBJ2-7
d_call: -
cdr3_nt: TGCAGCGCTGAGGATGAGCGGAGGGGCTACGAGCAGTACTTC
cdr3_aa: CSAEDERRGYEQYF

clone_size: few
v_call: TRBV12-3/TRBV12-4
j_call: TRBJ2-1
d_call: TRBD2
cdr3_nt: TGTGCCAGCACCCTACCGGGCGGGACTAGCGGATACAATGAGCAGTTCTTC
cdr3_aa: CASTLPGGTSGYNEQFF

clone_size: few
v_call: TRBV9
j_call: TRBJ2-3
d_call: -
cdr3_nt: TGTGCCAGCAGCGTAACCTCTCCGGATACGCAGTATTTT
cdr3_aa: CASSVTSPDTQYF

clone_size: few
v_call: TRBV5-1
j_call: TRBJ2-3
d_call: -
cdr3_nt: TGCGCCAGCAGCCTCCTGTCAGAACCCAATACGCAGTATTTT
cdr3_aa: CASSLLSEPNTQYF

clone_size: -
v_call: TRBV6-2/TRBV6-3
j_call: TRBJ2-2
d_call: -
cdr3_nt: TGTGCCAGTTCCATCTGGAGGGGGAGAACGAACACCGGGGAGCTGTTTTTT
cdr3_aa: CASSIWRGRTNTGELFF

clone_size: few
v_call: TRBV6-4
j_call: TRBJ1-2
d_call: -
cdr3_nt: TGTGCCAGCAGTGGTCTAGGGGTTGGCTATGGCTACACCTTC
cdr3_aa: CASSGLGVGYGYTF

clone_size: few
v_call: TRBV19
j_call: TRBJ1-5
d_call: -
cdr3_nt: TGTGCCAGTAGCATCGGGACGTCACGGGGGCCCCAGCATTTT
cdr3_aa: CASSIGTSRGPQHF

clone_size: -
v_call: TRBV10-2
j_call: TRBJ2-2
d_call: -
cdr3_nt: TGCGCCAGCAGTGAGTCTTTAGGGAGCACCGGGGAGCTGTTTTTT
cdr3_aa: CASSESLGSTGELFF

clone_size: few
v_call: TRBV2
j_call: TRBJ1-2
d_call: TRBD1
cdr3_nt: TGTGCCAGAGGGGGACAGGGGAAGCCGGACGGCTACACCTTC
cdr3_aa: CARGGQGKPDGYTF

clone_size: many
v_call: TRBV4-1
j_call: TRBJ2-1
d_call: TRBD2
cdr3_nt: TGCGCCAGCAGCCAAGACCCGTGGGAGGGCCGCGTGGACAATGAGCAGTTCTTC
cdr3_aa: CASSQDPWEGRVDNEQFF

clone_size: many
v_call: TRBV9
j_call: TRBJ2-1
d_call: -
cdr3_nt: TGTGCCAGCAGCGTAGAACTTACCCATCATGGTGATGAGCAGTTCTTC
cdr3_aa: CASSVELTHHGDEQFF

clone_size: few
v_call: TRBV10-3
j_call: TRBJ1-4
d_call: -
cdr3_nt: TGTGCCATCAGTGTCTCCTTTAATGAAAAACTGTTTTTT
cdr3_aa: CAISVSFNEKLFF

clone_size: -
v_call: TRBV11-2
j_call: TRBJ2-5
d_call: -
cdr3_nt: TGTGCCAGCAGCTTAGCGGGGATCGAGACCCAGTACTTC
cdr3_aa: CASSLAGIETQYF

clone_size: few
v_call: TRBV10-3
j_call: TRBJ2-7
d_call: -
cdr3_nt: TGTGCCATCAAGCAGGGGATGGCCTACGAGCAGTACTTC
cdr3_aa: CAIKQGMAYEQYF

clone_size: -
v_call: TRBV5-1
j_call: TRBJ2-7
d_call: -
cdr3_nt: TGCGCCAGCAGCAGAGAATACGAGCAGTACTTC
cdr3_aa: CASSREYEQYF

clone_size: few
v_call: TRBV7-3
j_call: TRBJ2-2
d_call: TRBD1
cdr3_nt: TGTGCCAGCAGCTGGGACAGCGCCGGGGAGCTGTTTTTT
cdr3_aa: CASSWDSAGELFF

clone_size: -
v_call: TRBV19
j_call: TRBJ2-7
d_call: TRBD2
cdr3_nt: TGTGCCAGTAGTCTCGGGACTAGCGGCATGCCCTACGAGCAGTACTTC
cdr3_aa: CASSLGTSGMPYEQYF